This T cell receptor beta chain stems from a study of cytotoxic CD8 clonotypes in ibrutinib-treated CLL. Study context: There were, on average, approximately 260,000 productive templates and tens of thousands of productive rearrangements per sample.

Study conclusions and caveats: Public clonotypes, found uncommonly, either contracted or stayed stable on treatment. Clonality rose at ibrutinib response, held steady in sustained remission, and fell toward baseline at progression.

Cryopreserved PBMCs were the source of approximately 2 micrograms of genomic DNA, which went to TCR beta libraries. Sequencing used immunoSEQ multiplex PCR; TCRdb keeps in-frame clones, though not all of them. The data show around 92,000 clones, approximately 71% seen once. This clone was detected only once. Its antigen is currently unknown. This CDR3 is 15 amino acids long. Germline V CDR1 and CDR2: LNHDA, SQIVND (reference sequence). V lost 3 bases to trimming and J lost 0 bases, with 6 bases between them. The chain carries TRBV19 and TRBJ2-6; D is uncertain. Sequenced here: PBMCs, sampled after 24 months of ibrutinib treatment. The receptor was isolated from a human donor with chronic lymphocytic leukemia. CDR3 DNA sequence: TGTGCCAGTAGTATGTGGGCCTCTGGGGCCAACGTCCTGACTTTC. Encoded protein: CASSMWASGANVLTF.